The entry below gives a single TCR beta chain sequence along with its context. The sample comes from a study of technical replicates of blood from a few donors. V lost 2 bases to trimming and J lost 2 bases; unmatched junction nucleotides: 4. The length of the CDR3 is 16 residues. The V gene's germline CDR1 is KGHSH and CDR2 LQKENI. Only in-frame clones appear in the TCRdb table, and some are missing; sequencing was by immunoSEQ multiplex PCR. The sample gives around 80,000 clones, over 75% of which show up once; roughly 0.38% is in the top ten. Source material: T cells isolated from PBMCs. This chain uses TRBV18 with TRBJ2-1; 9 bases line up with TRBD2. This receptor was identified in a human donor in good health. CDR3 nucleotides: TGTGCCAGCTCACCAAGGGGACTAGCAACCTACAATGAGCAGTTCTTC. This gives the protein CASSPRGLATYNEQFF.